Reported below is one T cell receptor (beta chain). With V trimmed by 5 bases and J by 6 bases, 9 bases remained unmatched. The germline V gene encodes CDR1 SNHLY and CDR2 FYNNEI. CDR3 length: 16 amino acids. This entry is derived from a study of blood T cell repertoires in COVID-19. Sequenced by immunoSEQ multiplex PCR; TCRdb stores in-frame clones only, minus some. Among around 250,000 clones listed, approximately 85% were seen once. The sample was PBMCs or T cells enriched from blood (not recorded which). V and J are TRBV2 and TRBJ1-4, with 10 bases fitting TRBD1. The origin of this receptor is a woman aged 45-59 years with acute COVID-19. In DNA form, the CDR3 reads TGTGCCAGCAGTAGCCGGGACAGGGGATCGGATGAAAAACTGTTTTTT. Its protein product is CASSSRDRGSDEKLFF.